Listed here are 23 T cell receptor beta chains from one sample, sequenced in a study of blood T cell repertoires in COVID-19. The repertoire was sequenced with immunoSEQ multiplex PCR; TCRdb's copy has only in-frame clones and lacks some. This sample yields 100,000 to 150,000 clones, of which about 93% are seen a single time; around 2% belongs to the top ten. The specimen sequenced was peripheral blood. The receptors stem from a man aged 50-59 years with COVID-19, enrolled during active disease.

This sequence joins TRBV19 and TRBJ2-3; unclear D gene. CDR1 and CDR2 from the germline V gene are LNHDA and SQIVND (reference sequence). The CDR3 spans 16 residues. The V and J ends lost 3 bases and 3 bases respectively, with 16 bases between them. For the CDR3, the DNA is TGTGCCAGTAGTATTTCTCGTACAGCACGAACAGATACGCAGTATTTT. Protein: CASSISRTARTDTQYF. The whole variable domain, remainder taken from reference TRBV19 and TRBJ2-3, is DGGITQSPKYLFRKEGQNVTLSCEQNLNHDAMYWYRQDPGQGLRLIYYSQIVNDFQKGDIAEGYSVSREKKESFPLTVTSAQKNPTAFYLCASSISRTARTDTQYFGPGTRLTVL.

V gene TRBV5-1 combines with J gene TRBJ2-7; 7 bases map to TRBD2. The CDR3 is 14 residues long. Unmatched junction bases numbered 4, after V lost 2 bases and J lost 2 bases. The germline CDR1 and CDR2 sequences are SGHRS and YFSETQ. This CDR3 is CASSFSGGTYEQYF. CDR3 nucleotide sequence: TGCGCCAGCAGCTTTTCGGGGGGAACCTACGAGCAGTACTTC. Based on the CDR3 plus reference TRBV5-1 and TRBJ2-7, the full variable domain is KAGVTQTPRYLIKTRGQQVTLSCSPISGHRSVSWYQQTPGQGLQFLFEYFSETQRNKGNFPGRFSGRQFSNSRSEMNVSTLELGDSALYLCASSFSGGTYEQYFGPGTRLTVT.

The DNA of the CDR3 is TGTGCCAGCAGCATGTCGCGGCTTAGCACAGATACGCAGTATTTT. It yields the protein CASSMSRLSTDTQYF. V gene TRBV7-8 combines with J gene TRBJ2-3; unclear D gene. The V gene's germline CDR1 is SGHVS and CDR2 FQNEAQ. This CDR3 is built from 15 residues. The ends were cut back, 5 bases at V and 0 bases at J, with 12 bases in the middle.

The CDR3 coding sequence is TGCGCCAGCAGCTTGGGGTCCACTAGCACAGATACGCAGTATTTT. It encodes CASSLGSTSTDTQYF. The gene calls are TRBV5-1 and TRBJ2-3; D remains ambiguous. CDR3 length equals 15 residues. The V and J ends lost 0 bases and 0 bases respectively, with 8 bases between them. Germline V gene sequence: CDR1 SGHRS, CDR2 YFSETQ.

The CDR3 nucleotides are TGTGCCAGCAGCCGTAGACAGGATTCAACTAATGAAAAACTGTTTTTT. Protein product: CASSRRQDSTNEKLFF. The V call is TRBV28, the J call TRBJ1-4, with D maybe TRBD1 (6 bases). CDR3 length: 16 amino acids. Looked up from germline, CDR1 is MDHEN and CDR2 is SYDVKM. The V end lost 6 bases, the J end lost 0 bases, and 14 bases lay between the germline ends.

The table lists this clone with a count of one. The V call is TRBV7-8, the J call TRBJ2-3; 7 positions match TRBD1. The ends lost 2 bases at V and 2 bases at J; junction bases unmatched: 4. CDR1 and CDR2 (germline): SGHVS, FQNEAQ. The CDR3 extends over 15 amino acids. The CDR3 reads CASSLRDRSTDTQYF. CDR3 sequence (DNA): TGTGCCAGCAGCTTAAGGGACAGATCCACAGATACGCAGTATTTT.

This clone was seen only a few times. The chain joins TRBV14 to TRBJ2-6, with D perhaps matching TRBD1 (6 bases). With 1 base removed from V and 5 bases from J, the gap between germline ends came to 9 bases. CDR3 size: 15 residues. From germline, CDR1 is SGHDN and CDR2 FVKESK. The CDR3 DNA is TGTGCCAGCAGCCAAGTAACAGGGTGGGCCAACGTCCTGACTTTC. This translates into CASSQVTGWANVLTF.

The chain employs TRBV5-1 and TRBJ2-5, with D possibly TRBD2 on 6 matching bases. V lost 0 bases, J lost 2 bases, and 14 bases lay in between. This CDR3 region has 16 residues. Germline lookup yields CDR1 SGHRS and CDR2 YFSETQ. CDR3 sequence reads: CASSLAPAGIQETQYF. The DNA for the CDR3 is TGCGCCAGCAGCTTGGCGCCAGCGGGCATACAAGAGACCCAGTACTTC.

The chain employs TRBV5-1 and TRBJ2-1; 8 bases agree with TRBD1. The V segment lost 0 bases and the J segment 8 bases; nucleotides outside the gene matches: 7. Germline V gene lookup returns CDR1 SGHRS and CDR2 YFSETQ. The CDR3 sequence is 15 residues long. The CDR3 region is CASSLGRDRLDEQFF. CDR3 nucleotides: TGCGCCAGCAGCTTGGGACGGGACAGGCTCGATGAGCAGTTCTTC.

The rearrangement joins TRBV14 to TRBJ2-7; D may be TRBD2 (5 bases). Germline loops: CDR1 SGHDN, CDR2 FVKESK. The CDR3 is 14 amino acids. V was cut by 5 bases and J by 4 bases, with 15 bases left in between. In nucleotides, the CDR3 is TGTGCCAGCAGCGCACTAGGCATAGGGTACGAGCAGTACTTC. Its protein is CASSALGIGYEQYF.

CDR3 loop: CASSARGRENTGELFF. CDR3 sequence (DNA): TGTGCCAGCAGCGCCAGGGGGCGAGAGAACACCGGGGAGCTGTTTTTT. The rearrangement uses TRBV9 and TRBJ2-2, with TRBD1 matching over 8 bases. Germline V gene sequence: CDR1 SGDLS, CDR2 YYNGEE. The CDR3 contains 16 residues. The V segment lost 3 bases and the J segment 1 base; nucleotides outside the gene matches: 5.

J is TRBJ2-7 and V is TRBV28, with D tentatively TRBD2 (6 bases). CDR3 length: 13 residues. Germline CDR1 is MDHEN and CDR2 is SYDVKM. Trimming pared 8 bases from V and 6 bases from J, leaving 17 bases between. The CDR3 spells CASSNPAGGEQYF. The CDR3 nucleotides read TGTGCCAGCTCGAACCCCGCCGGGGGCGAGCAGTACTTC.

Here the CDR3 reads CASSKTRPAGGLAGVWYEQFF. Here the CDR3 DNA reads TGTGCCAGCAGCAAAACTCGCCCGGCGGGGGGACTAGCGGGAGTTTGGTATGAGCAGTTCTTC. V gene TRBV21-1 combines with J gene TRBJ2-1; the D call of TRBD2 is as the table states it, not checked on the DNA. TRBV21-1 is classified as a pseudogene. The CDR3 is 21 amino acids.

This clone came up once. The chain employs TRBV7-8 and TRBJ2-5; 13 positions agree with TRBD2. The V gene's germline CDR1 is SGHVS and CDR2 FQNEAQ. Trimming removed 8 bases from V and 2 bases from J; junction bases left unmatched: 11. This CDR3 region has 17 residues. The CDR3 protein is CASSGLAGEMAQETQYF. As DNA, the CDR3 is TGTGCCAGCTCTGGACTAGCGGGAGAGATGGCTCAAGAGACCCAGTACTTC.

The rearrangement joins TRBV7-2 to TRBJ2-7; 9 bases are shared with TRBD2. V lost 3 bases, J lost 6 bases, and 9 bases stayed unmatched. The CDR3 consists of 15 residues. Germline CDR1 is SGHTA and CDR2 is FQGNSA. This CDR3 is CASSLWLAGTGEQYF. The CDR3, as DNA: TGTGCCAGCAGCTTGTGGCTAGCGGGGACGGGCGAGCAGTACTTC.

The chain carries TRBV27 and TRBJ2-5; 7 nucleotides match TRBD1. V gave up 4 bases and J gave up 4 bases; unmatched junction bases: 9. CDR1 is MNHEY and CDR2 is SMNVEV in the germline V gene (reference sequence). This CDR3 comprises 15 residues. Here the CDR3 reads CASSSIRGQRETQYF. CDR3 DNA sequence: TGTGCCAGCAGTTCAATCCGGGGACAGCGAGAGACCCAGTACTTC.

This rearrangement joins TRBV19 to TRBJ1-5, with unresolved D. With 1 base removed from V and 7 bases from J, the gap between germline ends came to 8 bases. This CDR3 spans 13 amino acids. CDR1 is LNHDA and CDR2 is SQIVND in the germline V gene (reference sequence). The CDR3 nucleotides read TGTGCCAGTAGTATAGGGTGGGAGCAGCCCCAGCATTTT. The encoded protein is CASSIGWEQPQHF.

The rearrangement uses TRBV6-5 and TRBJ1-2; no reliable D call. The CDR3 contains 13 residues. The germline V and J ends were trimmed by 6 bases and 8 bases, with 16 bases remaining between them. CDR1 MNHEY and CDR2 SVGAGI come from the germline V gene. The CDR3: CASRRSGLGGYTF. The DNA of the CDR3 is TGTGCCAGCAGAAGGTCAGGTTTAGGAGGCTACACCTTC.

The J gene is TRBJ1-6, the V gene TRBV19; D gene uncertain. With 6 bases removed from V and 8 bases from J, the gap between germline ends came to 8 bases. The CDR3 is 12 residues long. CDR1 and CDR2 from the germline V gene are LNHDA and SQIVND (reference sequence). The CDR3 sequence: CASRGFDSPLHF. The CDR3, as DNA: TGTGCCAGTAGGGGCTTTGATTCACCCCTCCACTTT.

V usage is TRBV5-4 and J usage is TRBJ1-4, with D maybe TRBD1 (6 bases). V lost 2 bases to trimming and J lost 8 bases, with 16 bases between them. The CDR3 loop spans 15 amino acids. CDR1 and CDR2 from the germline V gene are SGHNT and YYREEE (reference sequence). The CDR3 loop reads CASSFDQGGGEKLFF. The CDR3 DNA follows: TGTGCCAGCAGCTTTGACCAGGGAGGGGGAGAAAAACTGTTTTTT.

V gene TRBV19 combines with J gene TRBJ2-1; possibly TRBD2 for D (6 bases). V shed 3 bases and J shed 6 bases, with 15 bases lying between them. CDR3 length equals 15 residues. Germline-derived CDR1 and CDR2 are LNHDA and SQIVND (reference sequence). DNA of the CDR3: TGTGCCAGTAGTATTGGGACGGGAGTTCGCAATGAGCAGTTCTTC. Translating gives CASSIGTGVRNEQFF.

This chain joins TRBV19 and TRBJ2-3; D is uncertain. This CDR3 has 13 residues. Germline V gene lookup returns CDR1 LNHDA and CDR2 SQIVND (reference sequence). Deletions cut 5 bases from V and 2 bases from J, with 8 bases between. The CDR3 bases are TGTGCCAGTAGTCCCCACATCACAGATACGCAGTATTTT. Translated: CASSPHITDTQYF.

This clone was seen only once. J is TRBJ1-3 and V is TRBV25-1; 12 bases match TRBD1. The J segment lost 4 bases and the V segment lost 8 bases, leaving 3 bases of the junction unmatched. The CDR3 length is 14 residues. The germline V gene encodes CDR1 MGHDK and CDR2 SYGVNS. The CDR3 spells CASLGTGGGNTIYF. The CDR3 DNA reads as TGTGCCAGCCTCGGGACAGGGGGCGGAAACACCATATATTTT. Complete variable domain (other parts from reference TRBV25-1 and TRBJ1-3): EADIYQTPRYLVIGTGKKITLECSQTMGHDKMYWYQQDPGMELHLIHYSYGVNSTEKGDLSSESTVSRIRTEHFPLTLESARPSHTSQYLCASLGTGGGNTIYFGEGSWLTVV.